Below, 17 T cell receptor beta chains from the same sample are listed, as sequenced in a study of CD8 T cells in Susac syndrome. The authors reverse transcribed roughly 0.5 to 1 ug RNA with random hexamers. TCRdb fed the immunoSEQ multiplex PCR reads into MiXCR, producing one record per CDR3 protein. This table holds 95,000 to 150,000 distinct CDR3 sequences, 96% found once. Sequencing used CD4+ T cells from PBMCs. These receptors were obtained from a human donor with Susac syndrome.

The V and J genes are TRBV12-3 or TRBV12-4 and TRBJ1-5, with 7 bases that match TRBD1. V shed 5 bases, J shed 7 bases, and the junction held 8 bases outside the gene matches. The CDR3 extends over 14 amino acids. In DNA form, the CDR3 reads TGTGCCAGCAGTCCCAGACAGGGTAGGCAGCCCCAGCATTTT. It codes for CASSPRQGRQPQHF.

This rearrangement joins TRBV4-3 to TRBJ2-3, with 9 bases identical to TRBD2. Germline lookup yields CDR1 LGHNA and CDR2 YSLEER. The junction had 8 bases not matched to a gene; V was cut back by 0 bases and J by 1 base. The CDR3 loop spans 18 amino acids. The CDR3 protein is CASSQDPAGGAGTDTQYF. CDR3 coding DNA: TGCGCCAGCAGCCAAGATCCAGCGGGAGGAGCTGGCACAGATACGCAGTATTTT.

The chain carries TRBV4-2 and TRBJ2-5; 7 positions match TRBD2. CDR1 is LGHNA and CDR2 is YNFKEQ in the germline V gene. The junction had 11 bases not matched to a gene; V was cut back by 6 bases and J by 4 bases. This CDR3 is built from 15 residues. The CDR3: CASSSGGSGSETQYF. The CDR3 DNA reads TGTGCCAGCAGTTCTGGCGGGAGCGGTTCAGAGACCCAGTACTTC.

This chain joins TRBV7-2 and TRBJ1-1; the D gene is possibly TRBD1 (5 bases). CDR1 SGHTA and CDR2 FQGNSA come from the germline V gene. The CDR3 consists of 12 residues. V dropped 7 bases and J dropped 8 bases, with 14 bases sitting between them. CDR3 coding DNA: TGTGCCAGCACAAAAAGAAGGGGCGAAGCTTTCTTT. Its translation: CASTKRRGEAFF. Variable domain in full (rest from reference TRBV7-2 and TRBJ1-1): GAGVSQSPSNKVTEKGKDVELRCDPISGHTALYWYRQSLGQGLEFLIYFQGNSAPDKSGLPSDRFSAERTGGSVSTLTIQRTQQEDSAVYLCASTKRRGEAFFGQGTRLTVV.

The chain couples TRBV7-8 to TRBJ2-7; 8 bases match TRBD1. The CDR3 is 14 amino acids. V lost 3 bases, J lost 5 bases, and 6 bases stayed unmatched. CDR1 and CDR2 (germline): SGHVS, FQNEAQ. The CDR3 spells CASSFPGTGHEQYF. The CDR3 nucleotides read TGTGCCAGCAGCTTTCCCGGGACAGGCCACGAGCAGTACTTC.

CDR3: CASSPPGQRRNIQYF. The CDR3, as DNA: TGTGCCAGTAGTCCGCCGGGACAGAGACGGAACATTCAGTACTTC. The V gene is TRBV19, the J gene TRBJ2-4; 7 bases fit TRBD1. Trimming cost V 5 bases and J 7 bases; bases outside gene matches: 11. CDR1 is LNHDA, CDR2 SQIVND, per germline (reference sequence). There are 15 residues in the CDR3.

V usage is TRBV20-1 and J usage is TRBJ1-1; D remains unclear. The CDR3 is 12 residues long. Germline CDR1 reads DFQATT; CDR2 reads SNEGSKA (reference sequence). V was trimmed by 6 bases and J by 1 base, leaving 9 bases between them. CDR3 nucleotides: TGCAGTGCCGAAGGATCGAACACTGAAGCTTTCTTT. Translation: CSAEGSNTEAFF.

This chain links TRBV28 with TRBJ2-1; D is uncertain. Per the germline V gene, CDR1 is MDHEN and CDR2 is SYDVKM. The ends were cut back, 3 bases at V and 9 bases at J, with 9 bases in the middle. The CDR3 is 12 amino acids. The CDR3 DNA is TGTGCCAGCAGTTTCACCACAGTTGAGCAGTTCTTC. Amino acids: CASSFTTVEQFF.

This clonotype came up a few times. This chain links TRBV30 with TRBJ2-7; D is undetermined. The V end was cut by 2 bases, the J end by 2 bases, with 10 bases between. This CDR3 region has 13 residues. Germline V gene sequence: CDR1 GTSNPN, CDR2 SVGIG (reference sequence). This CDR3 is CAWSKNQAYEQYF. As DNA, the CDR3 is TGTGCCTGGAGTAAAAACCAAGCCTACGAGCAGTACTTC.

V usage is TRBV5-4 and J usage is TRBJ2-5, with 8 positions matching TRBD2. Trimming cost V 0 bases and J 4 bases; bases outside gene matches: 2. This CDR3 contains 14 residues. Germline CDR1 reads SGHNT; CDR2 reads YYREEE (reference sequence). The CDR3 reads CASSLALAGETQYF. CDR3 nucleotide sequence: TGTGCCAGCAGCTTGGCGCTAGCGGGAGAGACCCAGTACTTC.

The V and J genes are TRBV19 and TRBJ2-1; 9 bases are a match to TRBD2. The germline CDR1 and CDR2 sequences are LNHDA and SQIVND (reference sequence). The CDR3 extends over 13 amino acids. V lost 5 bases and J lost 10; bases outside the gene matches: 6. For the CDR3, the DNA is TGTGCCAGTAGTCTTAGCGGGAGAGGAGAGCAGTTCTTC. Translation gives CASSLSGRGEQFF. Looking up the rest from reference TRBV19 and TRBJ2-1 gives the full variable domain: DGGITQSPKYLFRKEGQNVTLSCEQNLNHDAMYWYRQDPGQGLRLIYYSQIVNDFQKGDIAEGYSVSREKKESFPLTVTSAQKNPTAFYLCASSLSGRGEQFFGPGTRLTVL.

This clonotype was seen just once. The rearrangement links TRBV7-9 to TRBJ2-5, with D hard to call. The germline CDR1 and CDR2 sequences are SEHNR and FQNEAQ (reference sequence). There are 16 residues in the CDR3. Trimming stripped 4 bases from V and 1 base from J, with 16 bases between. In DNA form, the CDR3 reads TGTGCCAGCAGCTCTTCTCTCATAGAAACCCAAGAGACCCAGTACTTC. Its protein product is CASSSSLIETQETQYF.

The chain couples TRBV7-2 to TRBJ2-6; D perhaps matches TRBD1 (5 bases). Trimming took 5 bases from V and 4 from J, leaving 15 bases between them. This CDR3 has 16 residues. CDR1 is SGHTA and CDR2 is FQGNSA in the germline V gene. The DNA for the CDR3 is TGTGCCAGCAGCCCACAACAGGTTCTGGGGGCCAACGTCCTGACTTTC. Translation gives CASSPQQVLGANVLTF.

This chain joins TRBV20-1 and TRBJ2-1; 9 nucleotides line up with TRBD2. The junction had 10 bases not matched to a gene; V was cut back by 6 bases and J by 1 base. Germline V gene data show CDR1 as DFQATT and CDR2 as SNEGSKA (reference sequence). The CDR3 is 16 amino acids. The DNA of the CDR3 is TGCAGTGCCTTCGGGGCTAGCGGGGTTTCCTACAATGAGCAGTTCTTC. It encodes CSAFGASGVSYNEQFF.

The chain couples TRBV15 to TRBJ2-7; 7 bases are shared with TRBD1. The CDR3 contains 15 residues. Trimming cost V 8 bases and J 1 base; bases outside gene matches: 11. Germline-derived CDR1 and CDR2 are LNHNV and YYDKDF (reference sequence). CDR3 in DNA: TGTGCCACCCGGGGTGAGATGACAGGGTCCTACGAGCAGTACTTC. It encodes CATRGEMTGSYEQYF.

The J gene is TRBJ2-3, the V gene TRBV2; 8 bases are shared with TRBD1. The CDR3 spans 15 residues. Trimming at V came to 5 bases and at J to 1 base, leaving 5 bases not matched to a gene. Germline CDR1 is SNHLY and CDR2 is FYNNEI. CDR3 DNA sequence: TGTGCCAGCAGTTCCGGGACAGGACGCACAGATACGCAGTATTTT. Residues: CASSSGTGRTDTQYF. The full variable domain, with the rest looked up from reference TRBV2 and TRBJ2-3, is EPEVTQTPSHQVTQMGQEVILRCVPISNHLYFYWYRQILGQKVEFLVSFYNNEISEKSEIFDDQFSVERPDGSNFTLKIRSTKLEDSAMYFCASSSGTGRTDTQYFGPGTRLTVL.

The chain joins TRBV29-1 to TRBJ1-1; 7 bases are a match to TRBD1. The CDR3 is 10 amino acids. Germline assignment: CDR1 SQVTM and CDR2 ANQGSEA. The V segment lost 6 bases and the J segment 7 bases; nucleotides outside the gene matches: 2. The CDR3 DNA is TGCAGCGTCGGACAGGTTGAAGCTTTCTTT. Translating gives CSVGQVEAFF.